These 2 T cell receptor beta chains came from one sample sequenced in a study of cytomegalovirus exposure and HLA in healthy donors. Both 60 Vbeta primers and 13 Jbeta primers went into the PCR. Profiling relied on immunoSEQ multiplex PCR, and the TCRdb table lists in-frame clones only, not all of them. The sample lists 310,000 or so clones, around 90% seen once, with about 2% in the top ten. The sequenced sample was PBMCs. The origin of the receptors is a woman between 18 and 30 years old in good health and CMV-seronegative.

The V and J genes are TRBV23-1 and TRBJ1-5; tentatively, D is TRBD1 (6 bases). TRBV23-1 is placed among ORFs of uncertain function. This CDR3 comprises 14 residues. V was shortened by 8 bases and J by 5 bases, with 16 bases between the two germline ends. The CDR3 bases are TGCGCCAGCCGGGCGGGGGCGAAACATCAGCCCCAGCATTTT. Protein product: CASRAGAKHQPQHF.

The chain recombines TRBV5-6 with TRBJ2-7; D is ambiguous. CDR3 size: 15 residues. V lost 3 bases and J 6 bases, leaving 19 bases between the germline ends. Per germline, CDR1 SGHDT and CDR2 YYEEEE. CDR3 nucleotide sequence: TGTGCCAGCAGCTCGGTACAGATCAAGATCCTCGAGCAGTACTTC. It specifies CASSSVQIKILEQYF.